Following are 10 T cell receptor beta chains from one sample sequenced in a study of blood T cell repertoires in COVID-19. Repertoires were generated with immunoSEQ multiplex PCR, while TCRdb's copy carries only in-frame clones and drops some. The sample yields more than 140,000 clones, around 83% seen once. Sequencing was done on a sample of peripheral blood. These receptors were taken from a human donor in a cohort sampled during active COVID-19.

The rearrangement uses TRBV7-6 and TRBJ2-3; weak D call: TRBD1 (6 bases). CDR1 and CDR2 (germline): SGHVS, FNYEAQ. V shed 2 bases and J shed 2 bases, with 8 bases lying between them. The CDR3 has 14 residues. The CDR3 DNA sequence: TGTGCCAGCAGCTTAACAGGGATCACAGATACGCAGTATTTT. This encodes CASSLTGITDTQYF.

There are a few counts of this clone. J is TRBJ2-5 and V is TRBV19; TRBD2 agrees at 7 bases. V trimming: 9 bases; J trimming: 5 bases; junction bases outside the gene matches: 12. The CDR3 consists of 14 residues. Germline CDR1 LNHDA, CDR2 SQIVND (reference sequence). The CDR3 nucleotides are TGTGCCAGCGCGGCTAGCGGAAGAGGGGAGACCCAGTACTTC. This encodes CASAASGRGETQYF. Full variable domain (outside the CDR3, taken from reference TRBV19 and TRBJ2-5): DGGITQSPKYLFRKEGQNVTLSCEQNLNHDAMYWYRQDPGQGLRLIYYSQIVNDFQKGDIAEGYSVSREKKESFPLTVTSAQKNPTAFYLCASAASGRGETQYFGPGTRLLVL.

This chain joins TRBV10-3 and TRBJ2-2; TRBD1 matches 9 bases. Trimming cost V 8 bases and J 0 bases; bases outside gene matches: 4. The CDR3 contains 15 residues. Germline loops: CDR1 ENHRY, CDR2 SYGVKD. The CDR3 sequence: CAIGDREPNTGELFF. The CDR3, as DNA: TGTGCCATCGGGGACAGGGAACCGAACACCGGGGAGCTGTTTTTT.

The V and J genes are TRBV15 and TRBJ2-2; D is perhaps TRBD2 (5 bases). In germline, CDR1 is LNHNV, CDR2 YYDKDF (reference sequence). CDR3 length: 16 residues. The V gene lost 0 bases and the J gene lost 3 bases, with 11 bases spanning the gap. The CDR3 here is CATSRDLDFYTGELFF. The CDR3 DNA is TGTGCCACCAGCAGAGATCTGGACTTTTACACCGGGGAGCTGTTTTTT. Combining the CDR3 with reference TRBV15 and TRBJ2-2 gives the whole variable domain DAMVIQNPRYQVTQFGKPVTLSCSQTLNHNVMYWYQQKSSQAPKLLFHYYDKDFNNEADTPDNFQSRRPNTSFCFLDIRSPGLGDTAMYLCATSRDLDFYTGELFFGEGSRLTVL.

The rearrangement links TRBV6-4 to TRBJ1-4; 9 positions agree with TRBD1. Germline CDR1 and CDR2: MRHNA and SNTAGT. The CDR3 length is 15 residues. With 3 bases clipped from V and 8 bases from J, the junction kept 7 bases outside the gene matches. The CDR3: CASSEGGQGDEKLFF. As DNA, the CDR3 is TGTGCCAGCAGTGAAGGGGGACAGGGAGACGAAAAACTGTTTTTT.

The rearrangement joins TRBV7-2 to TRBJ2-7; D uncertain. Germline V gives CDR1 SGHTA, CDR2 FQGNSA. The CDR3 is 13 amino acids. V lost 7 bases, J lost 4 bases, and 14 bases lay in between. CDR3 residues: CASNLEVGYEQYF. CDR3 sequence (DNA): TGTGCCAGCAACCTCGAGGTCGGTTACGAGCAGTACTTC.

The V gene is TRBV6-2 or TRBV6-3, the J gene TRBJ1-3; a possible D gene is TRBD1 (5 bases). Trimming shortened V by 5 bases and J by 0 bases, and 11 bases separated the two germline ends. The germline V gene encodes CDR1 MNHEY and CDR2 SVGEGT. CDR3 length: 15 amino acids. As DNA, the CDR3 is TGTGCCAGCAGTCGACAGCCGAGCTCTGGAAACACCATATATTTT. Amino acids: CASSRQPSSGNTIYF.

The V and J genes are TRBV19 and TRBJ2-3; D unclear. Trimming shortened V by 1 base and J by 0 bases, and 20 bases separated the two germline ends. The CDR3 consists of 19 residues. CDR1 and CDR2 (germline): LNHDA, SQIVND (reference sequence). The CDR3 nucleotides read TGTGCCAGTAGTATAGGTGGCTACCGAAGGAAGACTAGCACAGATACGCAGTATTTT. Translation gives CASSIGGYRRKTSTDTQYF.

This chain connects TRBV11-2 to TRBJ1-1; 7 bases match TRBD1. Per germline, CDR1 SGHAT and CDR2 FQNNGV. V lost 5 bases, J lost 1 base, and 7 bases stayed unmatched. This CDR3 has 15 amino acids. The DNA of the CDR3 is TGTGCCAGCAGCGTCAGACAGGGTGCGAACACTGAAGCTTTCTTT. Translation gives CASSVRQGANTEAFF.

The J gene is TRBJ2-1, the V gene TRBV11-2, with TRBD2 matching 7 bases. The CDR3 contains 17 residues. The J segment lost 7 bases and the V segment lost 6 bases, leaving 18 bases of the junction unmatched. The germline V gene has CDR1 SGHAT and CDR2 FQNNGV. In nucleotides, the CDR3 is TGTGCCAGCAGTCTAGCCCTCGGGGTAGCGGGTTTTAATGAGCAGTTCTTC. Translation: CASSLALGVAGFNEQFF.